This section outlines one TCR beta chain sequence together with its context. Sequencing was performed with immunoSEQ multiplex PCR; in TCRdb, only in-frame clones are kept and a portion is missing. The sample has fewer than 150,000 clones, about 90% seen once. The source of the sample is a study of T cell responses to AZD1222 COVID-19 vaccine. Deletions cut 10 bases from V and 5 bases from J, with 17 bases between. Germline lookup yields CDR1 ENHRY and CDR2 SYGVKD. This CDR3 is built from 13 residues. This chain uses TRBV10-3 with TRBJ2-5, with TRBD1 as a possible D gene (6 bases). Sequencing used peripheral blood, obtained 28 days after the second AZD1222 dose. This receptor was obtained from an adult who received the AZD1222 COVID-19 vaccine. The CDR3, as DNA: TGTGCCACTACACAGGGTATGGGGGAGACCCAGTACTTC. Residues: CATTQGMGETQYF.